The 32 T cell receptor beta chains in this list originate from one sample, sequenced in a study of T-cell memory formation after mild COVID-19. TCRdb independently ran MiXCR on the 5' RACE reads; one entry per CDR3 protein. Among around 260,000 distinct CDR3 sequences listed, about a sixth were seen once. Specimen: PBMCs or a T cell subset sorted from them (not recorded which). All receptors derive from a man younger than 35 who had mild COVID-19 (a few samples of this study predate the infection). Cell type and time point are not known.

The CDR3 sequence: CASSQDGGAGTDTQYF. Here the CDR3 DNA reads TGTGCCAGCAGCCAAGATGGCGGAGCAGGGACAGATACGCAGTATTTT. J is TRBJ2-3 and V is TRBV3-1; D is possibly TRBD1 (5 bases). V dropped 0 bases and J dropped 3 bases, with 13 bases sitting between them. Germline V lookup: CDR1 LGHDT, CDR2 YNNKEL (reference sequence). The length of the CDR3 is 16 residues.

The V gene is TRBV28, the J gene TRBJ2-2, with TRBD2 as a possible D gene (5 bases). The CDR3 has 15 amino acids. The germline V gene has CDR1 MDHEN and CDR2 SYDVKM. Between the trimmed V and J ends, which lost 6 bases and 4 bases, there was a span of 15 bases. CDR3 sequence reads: CASSQPGSGTGELFF. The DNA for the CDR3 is TGTGCCAGCAGCCAGCCGGGGAGCGGCACCGGGGAGCTGTTTTTT.

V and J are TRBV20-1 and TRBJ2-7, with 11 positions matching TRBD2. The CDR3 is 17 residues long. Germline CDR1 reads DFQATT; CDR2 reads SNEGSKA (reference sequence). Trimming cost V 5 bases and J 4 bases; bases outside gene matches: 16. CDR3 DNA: TGCAGTGCTCTAATAATAGAGGGACTAGCGGCTTCGTACGAGCAGTACGTC. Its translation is CSALIIEGLAASYEQYV.

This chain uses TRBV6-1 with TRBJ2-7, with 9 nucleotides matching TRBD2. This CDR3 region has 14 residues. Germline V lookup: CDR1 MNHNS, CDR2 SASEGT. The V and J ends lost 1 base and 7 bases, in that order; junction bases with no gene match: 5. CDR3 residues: CASSEGGGAIEQYV. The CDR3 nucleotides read TGTGCCAGCAGTGAAGGCGGGGGGGCGATAGAGCAGTACGTC.

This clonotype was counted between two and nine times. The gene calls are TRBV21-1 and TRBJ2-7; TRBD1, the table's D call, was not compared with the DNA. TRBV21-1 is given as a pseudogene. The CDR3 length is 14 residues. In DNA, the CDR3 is TGTGCCGCCCCCGGTGGGTTTGGGTCCTACGAGCAGTACGTC. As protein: CAAPGGFGSYEQYV.

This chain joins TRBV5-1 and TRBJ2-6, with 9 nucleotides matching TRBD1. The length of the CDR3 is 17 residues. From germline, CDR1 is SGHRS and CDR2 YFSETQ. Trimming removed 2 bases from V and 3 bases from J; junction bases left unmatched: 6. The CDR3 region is CASSLRDRESGANVLTF. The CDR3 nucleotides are TGCGCCAGCAGCTTACGGGACAGGGAAAGTGGGGCCAACGTCCTGACTTTC.

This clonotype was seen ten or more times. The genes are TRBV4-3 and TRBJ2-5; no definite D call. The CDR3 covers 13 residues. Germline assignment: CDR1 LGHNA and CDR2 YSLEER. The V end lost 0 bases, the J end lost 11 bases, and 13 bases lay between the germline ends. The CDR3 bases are TGCGCCAGCAGCCAAGAAACTTGGGGAACGCAGTACTTC. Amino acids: CASSQETWGTQYF.

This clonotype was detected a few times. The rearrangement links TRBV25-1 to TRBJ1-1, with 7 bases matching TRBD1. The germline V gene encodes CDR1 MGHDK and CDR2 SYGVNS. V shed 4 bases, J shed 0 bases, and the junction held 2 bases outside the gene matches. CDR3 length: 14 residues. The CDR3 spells CASSGDRVNTEAFF. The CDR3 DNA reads TGTGCCAGCAGTGGCGACAGGGTGAACACTGAAGCTTTCTTT.

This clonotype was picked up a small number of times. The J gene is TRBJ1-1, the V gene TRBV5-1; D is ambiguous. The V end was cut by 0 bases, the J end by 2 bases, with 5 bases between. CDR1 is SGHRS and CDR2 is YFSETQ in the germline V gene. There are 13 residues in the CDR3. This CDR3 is CASSLASNTEAFF. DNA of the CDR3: TGCGCCAGCAGCTTGGCCAGTAACACTGAAGCTTTCTTT.

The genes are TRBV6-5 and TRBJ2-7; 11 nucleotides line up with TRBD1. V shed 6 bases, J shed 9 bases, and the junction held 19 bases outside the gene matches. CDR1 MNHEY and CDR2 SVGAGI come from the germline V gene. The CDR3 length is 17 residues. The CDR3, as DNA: TGTGCCAGCAGCACCGGGACAGGGGGGCGCACTCTACGTGTGCAGTACTTC. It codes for CASSTGTGGRTLRVQYF.

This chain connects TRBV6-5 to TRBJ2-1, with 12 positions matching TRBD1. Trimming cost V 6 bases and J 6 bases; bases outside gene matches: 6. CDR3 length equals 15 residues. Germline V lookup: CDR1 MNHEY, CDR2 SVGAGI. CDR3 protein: CASSRGTGGINEQFF. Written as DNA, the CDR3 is TGTGCCAGCAGCCGCGGGACAGGGGGCATCAATGAGCAGTTCTTC.

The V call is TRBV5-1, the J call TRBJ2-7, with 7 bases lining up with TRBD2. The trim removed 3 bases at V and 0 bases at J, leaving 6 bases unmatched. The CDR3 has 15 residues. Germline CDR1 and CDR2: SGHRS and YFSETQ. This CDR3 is CASSSPLADSYEQYV. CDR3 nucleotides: TGCGCCAGCAGCTCACCTCTAGCGGACTCCTACGAGCAGTACGTC.

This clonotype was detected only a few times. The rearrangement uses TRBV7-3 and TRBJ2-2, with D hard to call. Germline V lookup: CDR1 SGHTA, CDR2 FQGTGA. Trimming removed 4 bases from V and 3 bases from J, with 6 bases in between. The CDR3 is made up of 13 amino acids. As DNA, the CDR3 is TGTGCCAGCAGCTCTCGGGACACCGGGGAGCTGTTTTTT. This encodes CASSSRDTGELFF.

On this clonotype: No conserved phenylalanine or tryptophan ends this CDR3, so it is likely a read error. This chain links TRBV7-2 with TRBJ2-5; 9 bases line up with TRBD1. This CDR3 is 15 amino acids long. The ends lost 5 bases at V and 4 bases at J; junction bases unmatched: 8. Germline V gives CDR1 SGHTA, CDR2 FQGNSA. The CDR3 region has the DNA TGTGCCAGCAGCGTAACAGGGGGCCTCAGAGAGACCCAGTACTTA. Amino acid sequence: CASSVTGGLRETQYL.

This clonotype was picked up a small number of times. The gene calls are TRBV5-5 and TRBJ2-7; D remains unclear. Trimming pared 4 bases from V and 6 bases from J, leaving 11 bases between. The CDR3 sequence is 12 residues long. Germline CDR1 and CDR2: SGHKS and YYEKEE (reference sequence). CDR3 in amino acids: CASSQTPSEQYF. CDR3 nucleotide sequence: TGTGCCAGCAGCCAGACTCCCTCCGAGCAGTACTTC.

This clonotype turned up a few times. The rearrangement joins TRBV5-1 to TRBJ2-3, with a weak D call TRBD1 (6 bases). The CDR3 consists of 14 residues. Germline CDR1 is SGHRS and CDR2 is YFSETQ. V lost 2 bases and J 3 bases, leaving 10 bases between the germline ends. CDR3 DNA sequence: TGCGCCAGCAGCTTCCGCGACAGGACAGATACGCAGTATTTT. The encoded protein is CASSFRDRTDTQYF. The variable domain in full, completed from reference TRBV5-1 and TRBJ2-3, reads KAGVTQTPRYLIKTRGQQVTLSCSPISGHRSVSWYQQTPGQGLQFLFEYFSETQRNKGNFPGRFSGRQFSNSRSEMNVSTLELGDSALYLCASSFRDRTDTQYFGPGTRLTVL.

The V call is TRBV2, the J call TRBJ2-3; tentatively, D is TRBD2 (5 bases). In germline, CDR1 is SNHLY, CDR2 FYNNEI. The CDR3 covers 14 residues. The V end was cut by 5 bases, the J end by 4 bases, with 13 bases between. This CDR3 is CASSPGLTADTQYF. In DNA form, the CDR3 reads TGTGCCAGCAGTCCCGGACTTACCGCAGATACGCAGTATTTT.

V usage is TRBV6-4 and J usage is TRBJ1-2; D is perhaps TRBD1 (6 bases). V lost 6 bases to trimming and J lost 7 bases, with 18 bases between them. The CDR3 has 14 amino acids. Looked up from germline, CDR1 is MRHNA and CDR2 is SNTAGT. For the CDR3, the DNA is TGTGCCAGCAGCGAATTTACGGGGGGCCCTGGCTACACCTTC. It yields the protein CASSEFTGGPGYTF.

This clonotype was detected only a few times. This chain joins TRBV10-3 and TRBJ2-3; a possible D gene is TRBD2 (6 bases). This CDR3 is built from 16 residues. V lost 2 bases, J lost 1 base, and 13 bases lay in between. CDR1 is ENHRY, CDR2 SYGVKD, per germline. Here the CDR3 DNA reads TGTGCCATCAGTGAGGGTGGGGGGATCGGCACAGATACGCAGTATTTT. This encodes CAISEGGGIGTDTQYF.

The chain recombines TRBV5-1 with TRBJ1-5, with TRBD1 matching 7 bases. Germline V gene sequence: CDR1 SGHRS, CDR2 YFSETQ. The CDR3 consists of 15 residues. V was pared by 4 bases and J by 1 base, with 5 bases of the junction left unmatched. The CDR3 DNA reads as TGCGCCAGCAGCCCGGGACAGACAAGCAATCAGCCCCAGCATTTT. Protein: CASSPGQTSNQPQHF.

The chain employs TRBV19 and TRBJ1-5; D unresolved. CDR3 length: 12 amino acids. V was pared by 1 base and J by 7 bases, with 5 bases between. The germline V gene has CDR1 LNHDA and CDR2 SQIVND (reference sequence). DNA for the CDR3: TGTGCCAGTAGTATAGTGTGGCAGCCCCAGCATTTT. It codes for CASSIVWQPQHF. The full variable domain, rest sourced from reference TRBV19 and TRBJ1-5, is DGGITQSPKYLFRKEGQNVTLSCEQNLNHDAMYWYRQDPGQGLRLIYYSQIVNDFQKGDIAEGYSVSREKKESFPLTVTSAQKNPTAFYLCASSIVWQPQHFGDGTRLSIL.

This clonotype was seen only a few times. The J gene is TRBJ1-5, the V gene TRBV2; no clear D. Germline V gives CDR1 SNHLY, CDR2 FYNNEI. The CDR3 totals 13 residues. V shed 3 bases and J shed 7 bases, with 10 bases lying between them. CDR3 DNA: TGTGCCAGCAGTGAGGAAGGTGAGCAGCCCCAGCATTTT. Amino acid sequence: CASSEEGEQPQHF.

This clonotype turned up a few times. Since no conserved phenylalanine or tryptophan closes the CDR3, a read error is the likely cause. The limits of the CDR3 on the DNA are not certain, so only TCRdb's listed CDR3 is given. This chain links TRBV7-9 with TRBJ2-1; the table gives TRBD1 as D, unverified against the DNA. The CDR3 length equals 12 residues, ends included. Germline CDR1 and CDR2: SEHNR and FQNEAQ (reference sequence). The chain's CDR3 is CASSVGAGQESL.

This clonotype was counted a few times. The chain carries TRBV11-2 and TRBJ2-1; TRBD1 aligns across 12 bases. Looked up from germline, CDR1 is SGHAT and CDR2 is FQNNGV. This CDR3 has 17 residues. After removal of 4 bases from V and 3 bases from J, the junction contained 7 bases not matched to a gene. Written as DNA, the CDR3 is TGTGCCAGCAGCTCAGATGGGACAGGGGGCTTCTACAATGAGCAGTTCTTC. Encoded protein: CASSSDGTGGFYNEQFF.

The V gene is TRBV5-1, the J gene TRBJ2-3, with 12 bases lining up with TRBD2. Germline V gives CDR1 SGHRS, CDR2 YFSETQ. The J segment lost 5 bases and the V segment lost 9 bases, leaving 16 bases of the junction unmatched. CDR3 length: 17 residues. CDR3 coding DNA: TGCGCCACCTCTTTATCTGCTAGCGGGGGGGCCCAAGATACGCAGTATTTT. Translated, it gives CATSLSASGGAQDTQYF.

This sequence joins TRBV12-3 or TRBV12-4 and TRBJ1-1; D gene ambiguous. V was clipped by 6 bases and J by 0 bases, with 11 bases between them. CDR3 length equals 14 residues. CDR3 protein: CASRVQRMNTEAFF. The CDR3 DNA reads TGTGCCAGCAGGGTCCAAAGGATGAACACTGAAGCTTTCTTT.

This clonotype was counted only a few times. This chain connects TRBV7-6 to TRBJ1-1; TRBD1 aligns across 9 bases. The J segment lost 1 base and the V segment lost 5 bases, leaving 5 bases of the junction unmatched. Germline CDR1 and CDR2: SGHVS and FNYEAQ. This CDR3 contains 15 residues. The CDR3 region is CASSPGTGKNTEAFF. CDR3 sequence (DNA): TGTGCCAGCAGCCCCGGGACAGGGAAGAACACTGAAGCTTTCTTT.

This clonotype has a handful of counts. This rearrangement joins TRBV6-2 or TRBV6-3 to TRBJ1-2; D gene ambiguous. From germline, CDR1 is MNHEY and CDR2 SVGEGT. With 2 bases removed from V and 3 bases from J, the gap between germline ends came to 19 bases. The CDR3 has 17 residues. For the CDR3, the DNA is TGTGCCAGCAGTTACAGATGGAGCCGGAGTCGCCACTATGGCTACACCTTC. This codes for CASSYRWSRSRHYGYTF.

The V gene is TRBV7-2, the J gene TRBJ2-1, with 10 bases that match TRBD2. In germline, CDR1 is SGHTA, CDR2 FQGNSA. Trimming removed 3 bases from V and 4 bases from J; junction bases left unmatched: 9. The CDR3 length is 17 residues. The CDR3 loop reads CASSFPLAGALYNEQFF. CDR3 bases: TGTGCCAGCAGCTTCCCCCTAGCGGGGGCTTTATACAATGAGCAGTTCTTC.

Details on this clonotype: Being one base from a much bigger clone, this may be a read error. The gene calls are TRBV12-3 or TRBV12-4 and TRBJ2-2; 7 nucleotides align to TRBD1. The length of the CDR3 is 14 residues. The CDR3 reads CASSPTGNPGELFF. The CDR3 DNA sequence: TGTGCCAGCAGCCCGACAGGGAACCCCGGGGAGCTGTTTTTT.

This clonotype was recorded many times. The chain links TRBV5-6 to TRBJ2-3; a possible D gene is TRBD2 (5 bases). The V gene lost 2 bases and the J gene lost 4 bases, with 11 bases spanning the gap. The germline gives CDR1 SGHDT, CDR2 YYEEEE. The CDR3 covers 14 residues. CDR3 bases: TGTGCCAGCAGCTTAGGGCTAGCAGCAGATACGCAGTATTTT. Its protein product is CASSLGLAADTQYF.

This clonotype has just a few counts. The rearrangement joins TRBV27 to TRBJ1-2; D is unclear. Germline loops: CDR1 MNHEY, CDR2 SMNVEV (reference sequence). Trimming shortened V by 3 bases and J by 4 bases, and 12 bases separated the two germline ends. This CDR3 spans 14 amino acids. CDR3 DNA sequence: TGTGCCAGCAGTTTCGGCGTCGGGGTCTATGGCTACACCTTC. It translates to CASSFGVGVYGYTF.